Sequencing of this TCR beta chain was carried out in a study of T-cell memory formation after mild COVID-19. Study context: Largely, the TCR clusters proved donor specific.

UMIs and sample barcodes were carried by the TCR alpha and TCR beta cDNA libraries that 5'RACE produced using constant-segment primers. In TCRdb, the 5' RACE reads were re-called with MiXCR into one record per CDR3 protein. The sample has more than 250,000 distinct CDR3 sequences; around 15% are singletons. Study results and limitations: A second wave of clones peaked on day 37, and their SARS-CoV-2 specificity went unconfirmed. Shrinking CD4+ clones were chiefly CM and EM; CD8+ ones were chiefly EMRA.

Many counts were recorded for this clonotype. Its cognate antigen is unknown. V lost 4 bases and J 0 bases, leaving 7 bases between the germline ends. From germline, CDR1 is MGHRA and CDR2 YSYEKL. The CDR3 is 15 residues long. The clonotype was recovered from a man aged 18 to 30 who had mild COVID-19 (a few samples of this study predate the infection). Cell type and time point are not known. The chain has TRBV4-1 and TRBJ1-6; weak D call: TRBD1 (5 bases). The sequenced material came from PBMCs or a T cell subset sorted from them (not recorded which). CDR3 loop: CASSPGSSYNSPLHF. CDR3 nucleotides: TGCGCCAGCAGCCCAGGGAGCTCCTATAATTCACCCCTCCACTTT.